This T cell receptor beta chain was documented in a study of OX40 agonist ivuxolimab in advanced cancers. Regarding the study in general: Ivuxolimab, which targeted the costimulatory receptor OX40 (CD134), was an agonistic, fully human IgG2 monoclonal antibody. Intravenous ivuxolimab was administered to patients every 2 weeks at six dose levels: 0.01, 0.1, 0.3, 1.5, 3 and 10 mg/kg. Of the roughly 51 dose-escalation patients, hepatocellular carcinoma was present in 19, melanoma in approximately 15, renal cell carcinoma in 9 and head and neck cancer in 9. The dose-escalation cohort was almost 85% male with a mean age of around 64 years, ranging from roughly 23 to 90. Prior anti-PD-1, anti-PD-L1 or anti-CTLA-4 therapy was permitted, and approximately 42% of dose-escalation patients had received checkpoint inhibitors. Partial responses occurred in three dose-escalation patients, of whom one had hepatocellular carcinoma and two had cutaneous melanoma. The purpose of peripheral TCRbeta sequencing was to test whether ivuxolimab changed TCR sequence diversity and led to clonal T-cell expansion. The paper covers the monotherapy dose-escalation part of the phase I ivuxolimab trial, which included N of about 56 patients.

From cysteine to phenylalanine, the CDR3 is 13 amino acids long. The kept DNA is CDR3 alone, 39 bases in frame from the first base. Between the V and J ends, shortened by 4 bases and 1 base respectively, the junction contains 10 bases. From a lookup of the germline V gene, CDR1 and CDR2 are SQVTM and ANQGSEA. With respect to this clone: Its recognized antigen is unknown. Base qualities are not at hand, and no much larger clone is one base apart.

The paper as a whole reports these results and caveats: In partial responders in the 0.1-3.0 mg/kg groups, normalized peripheral clonal expansion was found to be among the lowest, especially among CD8+ T cells. Which antigens the clonally expanded peripheral T cells were specific for was not determined. After ivuxolimab, expanded clones were on average more numerous among CD8+ T cells than among CD4+ T cells. Low levels of normalized T-cell clonal expansion were also seen in some nonresponding patients. Clonal expansion of both CD4+ and CD8+ blood T cells was observed from baseline to week 6 at doses 0.1 to 3.0 mg/kg.

The trial excluded patients who had a history of autoimmune disease or who were on systemic immunosuppression. In every dose cohort, peripheral blood was drawn for TCR sequencing at baseline, cycle 4 day 1, and cycle 7 day 1. The samples were taken from a phase I, first-in-human, multicenter, open-label dose-escalation trial of ivuxolimab. Adults with locally advanced or metastatic melanoma, renal cell, hepatocellular, or head and neck squamous cell carcinoma were enrolled in the trial. Before TCR sequencing, CD4+ and CD8+ T cells were separately sorted from peripheral blood. Genomic DNA was isolated from the sorted cells so that the TCRbeta CDR3 region could be sequenced. TCRbeta CDR3 regions were sequenced using the immunoSEQ Assay. TCRdb carries this immuneACCESS record with in-frame sequences only. Its versions omit some clonotypes, under half of them owing to an unresolved V gene in the studies checked, with the rest unexplained. This sample is represented by some 70,000 clones; approximately 80% of them were singletons. 1.4% of the sample is in the top ten clones.

Recombination joined TRBV29-1 with TRBJ2-5, with no D gene named confidently. This receptor was identified in an adult with an advanced solid tumor such as melanoma, head and neck, liver or kidney cancer. Here the sequenced sample was CD4+ or CD8+ T cells sorted from blood, taken in a trial of the OX40 agonist ivuxolimab. The encoded CDR3 is CSVGWGSQETQYF. The bases are TGCAGCGTTGGTTGGGGATCCCAAGAGACCCAGTACTTC. The reference TRBV29-1 and TRBJ2-5 proteins fill in what lies around the CDR3, so the full variable domain reads SAVISQKPSRDICQRGTSLTIQCQVDSQVTMMFWYRQQPGQSLTLIATANQGSEATYESGFVIDKFPISRPNLTFSTLTVSNMSPEDSSIYLCSVGWGSQETQYFGPGTRLLVL.